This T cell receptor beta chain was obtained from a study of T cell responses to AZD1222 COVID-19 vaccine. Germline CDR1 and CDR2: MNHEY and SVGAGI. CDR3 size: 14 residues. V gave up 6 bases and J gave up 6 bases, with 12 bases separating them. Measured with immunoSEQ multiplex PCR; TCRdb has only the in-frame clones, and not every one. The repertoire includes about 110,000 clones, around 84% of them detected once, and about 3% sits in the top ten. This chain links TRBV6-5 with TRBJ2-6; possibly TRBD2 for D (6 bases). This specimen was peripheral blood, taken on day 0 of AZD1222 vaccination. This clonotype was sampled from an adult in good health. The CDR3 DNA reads TGTGCCAGCAGAAGGGGCGGGGAGGCCAACGTCCTGACTTTC. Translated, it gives CASRRGGEANVLTF.